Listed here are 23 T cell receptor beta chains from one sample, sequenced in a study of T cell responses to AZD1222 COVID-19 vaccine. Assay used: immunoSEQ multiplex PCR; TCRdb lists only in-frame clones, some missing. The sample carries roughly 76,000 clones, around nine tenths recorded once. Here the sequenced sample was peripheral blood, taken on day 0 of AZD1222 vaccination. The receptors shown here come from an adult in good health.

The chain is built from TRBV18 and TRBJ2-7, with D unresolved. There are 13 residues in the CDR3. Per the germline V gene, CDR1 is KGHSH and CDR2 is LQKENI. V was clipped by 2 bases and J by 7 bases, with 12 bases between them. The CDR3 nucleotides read TGTGCCAGCTCACCAGTAGGCCCCCGGGAGCAGTACGTC. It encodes CASSPVGPREQYV.

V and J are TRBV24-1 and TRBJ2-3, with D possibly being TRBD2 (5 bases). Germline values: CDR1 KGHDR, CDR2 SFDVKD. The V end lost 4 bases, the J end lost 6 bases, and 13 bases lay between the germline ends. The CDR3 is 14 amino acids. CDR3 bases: TGTGCCACCAGTGACCAACTGGGAGACGATACGCAGTATTTT. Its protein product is CATSDQLGDDTQYF.

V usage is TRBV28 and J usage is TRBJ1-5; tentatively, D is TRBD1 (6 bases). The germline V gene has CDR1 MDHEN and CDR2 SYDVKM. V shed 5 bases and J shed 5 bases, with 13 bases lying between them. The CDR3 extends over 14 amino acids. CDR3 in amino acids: CASSVGQNYQPQHF. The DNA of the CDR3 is TGTGCCAGCAGTGTGGGACAAAACTATCAGCCCCAGCATTTT.

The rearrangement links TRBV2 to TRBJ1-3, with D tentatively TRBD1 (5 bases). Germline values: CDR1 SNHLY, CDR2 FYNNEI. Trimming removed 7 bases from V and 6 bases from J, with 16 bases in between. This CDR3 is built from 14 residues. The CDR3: CASTKRGLANTIYF. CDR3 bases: TGTGCCAGCACCAAGAGGGGACTGGCAAACACCATATATTTT.

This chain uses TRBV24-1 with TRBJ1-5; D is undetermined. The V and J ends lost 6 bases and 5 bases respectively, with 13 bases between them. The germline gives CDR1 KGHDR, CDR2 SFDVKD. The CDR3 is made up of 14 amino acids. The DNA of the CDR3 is TGTGCCACCAGTCCACCAGGCGGGGATCAGCCCCAGCATTTT. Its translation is CATSPPGGDQPQHF.

The CDR3 nucleotides read TGTGCCATCGGACAGGGGAGGCGAACCTACGAGCAGTACTTC. It translates to CAIGQGRRTYEQYF. V is TRBV10-3 and J is TRBJ2-7, with 9 bases fitting TRBD1. The CDR3 covers 14 residues. V was clipped by 8 bases and J by 2 bases; unmatched bases: 7. CDR1 and CDR2 (germline): ENHRY, SYGVKD.

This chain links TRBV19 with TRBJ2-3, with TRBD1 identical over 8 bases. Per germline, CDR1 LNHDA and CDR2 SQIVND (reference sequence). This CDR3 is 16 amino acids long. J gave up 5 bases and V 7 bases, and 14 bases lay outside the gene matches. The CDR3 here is CASTQDGTGFLDTQYF. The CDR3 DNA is TGTGCCAGTACCCAAGACGGGACAGGTTTTTTAGATACGCAGTATTTT.

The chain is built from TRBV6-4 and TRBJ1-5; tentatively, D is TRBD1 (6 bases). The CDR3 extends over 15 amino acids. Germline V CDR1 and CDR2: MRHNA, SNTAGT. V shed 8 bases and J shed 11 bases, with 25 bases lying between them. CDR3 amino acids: CASRKTGGVLMAQHF. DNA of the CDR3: TGTGCCAGCCGGAAGACAGGTGGGGTCTTAATGGCCCAGCATTTT.

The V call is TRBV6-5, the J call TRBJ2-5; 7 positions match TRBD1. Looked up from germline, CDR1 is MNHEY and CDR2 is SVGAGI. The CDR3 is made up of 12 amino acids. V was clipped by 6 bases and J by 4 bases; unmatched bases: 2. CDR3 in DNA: TGTGCCAGCAGCCGACAGGGAGAGACCCAGTACTTC. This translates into CASSRQGETQYF.

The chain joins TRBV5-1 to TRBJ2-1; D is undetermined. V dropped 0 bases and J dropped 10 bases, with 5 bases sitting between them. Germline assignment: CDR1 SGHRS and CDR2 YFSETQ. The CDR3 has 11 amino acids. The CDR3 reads CASSLVEEQFF. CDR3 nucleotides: TGCGCCAGCAGCTTGGTAGAAGAGCAGTTCTTC.

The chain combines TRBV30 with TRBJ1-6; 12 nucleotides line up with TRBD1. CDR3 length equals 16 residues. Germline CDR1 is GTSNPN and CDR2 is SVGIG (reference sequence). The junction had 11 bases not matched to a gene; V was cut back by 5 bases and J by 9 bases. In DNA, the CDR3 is TGTGCCTGGCTGGGGACAGGGGGCCGTTGGGGTTCACCCCTCCACTTT. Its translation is CAWLGTGGRWGSPLHF.

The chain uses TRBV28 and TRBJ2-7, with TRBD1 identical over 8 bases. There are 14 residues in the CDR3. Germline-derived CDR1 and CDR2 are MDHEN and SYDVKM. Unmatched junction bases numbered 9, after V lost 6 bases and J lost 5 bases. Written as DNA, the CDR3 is TGTGCCAGCAGCCCTGGACAGGGCACCCACGAGCAGTACTTC. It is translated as CASSPGQGTHEQYF.

CDR3 coding DNA: TGCGCCAGCAGCCAGCAGACAGGGATCGGGGGTGCTTTCTTT. This sequence encodes CASSQQTGIGGAFF. This rearrangement joins TRBV4-1 to TRBJ1-1, with TRBD1 matching 7 bases. The ends lost 3 bases at V and 11 bases at J; junction bases unmatched: 12. The length of the CDR3 is 14 residues. CDR1 is MGHRA, CDR2 YSYEKL, per germline.

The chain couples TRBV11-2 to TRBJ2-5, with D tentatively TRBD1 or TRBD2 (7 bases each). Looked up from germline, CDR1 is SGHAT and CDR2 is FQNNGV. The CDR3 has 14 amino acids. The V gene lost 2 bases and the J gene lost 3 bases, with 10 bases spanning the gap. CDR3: CASSLQGGEETQYF. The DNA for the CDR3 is TGTGCCAGCAGCTTACAGGGGGGGGAAGAGACCCAGTACTTC.

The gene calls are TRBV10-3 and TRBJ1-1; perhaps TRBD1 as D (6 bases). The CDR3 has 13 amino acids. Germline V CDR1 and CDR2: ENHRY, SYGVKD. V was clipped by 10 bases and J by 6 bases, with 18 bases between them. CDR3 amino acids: CATGDPGSAEAFF. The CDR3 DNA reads TGTGCCACAGGGGACCCGGGAAGCGCTGAAGCTTTCTTT.

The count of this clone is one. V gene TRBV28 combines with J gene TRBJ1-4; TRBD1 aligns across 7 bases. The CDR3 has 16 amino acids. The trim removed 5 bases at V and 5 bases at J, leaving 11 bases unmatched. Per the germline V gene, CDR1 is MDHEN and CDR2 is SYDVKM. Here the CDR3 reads CASSPPPQGRNEKLFF. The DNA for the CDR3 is TGTGCCAGCAGTCCCCCCCCACAGGGGAGGAATGAAAAACTGTTTTTT.

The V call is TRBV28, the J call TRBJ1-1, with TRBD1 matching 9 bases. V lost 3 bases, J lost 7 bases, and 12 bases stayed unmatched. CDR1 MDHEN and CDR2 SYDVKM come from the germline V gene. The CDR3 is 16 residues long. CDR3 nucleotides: TGTGCCAGCAGTTTTGGGACAGGGACTATTGGGGGTGAAGCTTTCTTT. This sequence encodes CASSFGTGTIGGEAFF.

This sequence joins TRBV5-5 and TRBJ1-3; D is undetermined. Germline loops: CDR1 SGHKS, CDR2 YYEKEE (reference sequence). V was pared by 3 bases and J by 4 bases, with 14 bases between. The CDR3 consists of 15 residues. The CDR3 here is CASSSGLNYGNTIYF. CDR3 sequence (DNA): TGTGCCAGCAGCTCGGGCCTCAACTACGGAAACACCATATATTTT.

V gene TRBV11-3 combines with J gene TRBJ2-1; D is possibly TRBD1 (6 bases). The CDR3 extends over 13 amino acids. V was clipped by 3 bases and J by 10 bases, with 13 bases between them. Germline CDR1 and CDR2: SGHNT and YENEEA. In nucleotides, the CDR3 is TGTGCCAGCAGCTTTACAGGGTTTGACGAGCAGTTCTTC. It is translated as CASSFTGFDEQFF.

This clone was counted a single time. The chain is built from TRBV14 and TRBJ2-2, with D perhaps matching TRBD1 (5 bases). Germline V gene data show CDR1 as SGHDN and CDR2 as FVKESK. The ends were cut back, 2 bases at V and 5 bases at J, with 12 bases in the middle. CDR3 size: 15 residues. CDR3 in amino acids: CASSQHRQGTGELFF. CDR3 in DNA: TGTGCCAGCAGCCAACACAGGCAAGGGACCGGGGAGCTGTTTTTT.

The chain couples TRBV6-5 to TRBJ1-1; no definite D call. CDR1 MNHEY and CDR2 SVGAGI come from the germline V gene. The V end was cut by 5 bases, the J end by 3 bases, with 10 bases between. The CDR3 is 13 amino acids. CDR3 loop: CASSNTADTEAFF. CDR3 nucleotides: TGTGCCAGCAGTAATACAGCTGACACTGAAGCTTTCTTT.

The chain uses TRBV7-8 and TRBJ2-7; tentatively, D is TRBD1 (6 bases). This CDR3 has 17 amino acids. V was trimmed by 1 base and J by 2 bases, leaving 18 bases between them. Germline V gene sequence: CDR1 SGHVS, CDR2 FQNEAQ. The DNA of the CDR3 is TGTGCCAGCAGCTTAGTACCCGGGACAACATCAACCTACGAGCAGTACTTC. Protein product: CASSLVPGTTSTYEQYF. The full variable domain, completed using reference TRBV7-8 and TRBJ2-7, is GAGVSQSPRYKVAKRGQDVALRCDPISGHVSLFWYQQALGQGPEFLTYFQNEAQLDKSGLPSDRFFAERPEGSVSTLKIQRTQQEDSAVYLCASSLVPGTTSTYEQYFGPGTRLTVT.

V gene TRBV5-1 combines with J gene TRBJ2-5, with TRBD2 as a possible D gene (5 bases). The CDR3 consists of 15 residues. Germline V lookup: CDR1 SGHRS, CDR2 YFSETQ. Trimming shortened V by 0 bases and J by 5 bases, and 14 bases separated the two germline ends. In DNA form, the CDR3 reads TGCGCCAGCAGCTTGGCCGCGGGCTACCGGGAGACCCAGTACTTC. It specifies CASSLAAGYRETQYF.